The clone carrying this TCR beta chain was seen a few times. Antigen specificity is unknown. The authors amplified TCR beta CDR3 regions, and they did so from RNA transcripts for repertoire sequencing. First-round RT-PCR relied on HTBI primers, and a second-round multiplex PCR came next. Via MiXCR, TCRdb re-called the multiplex PCR reads, giving one row per CDR3 protein. Among 300,000 to 400,000 distinct CDR3 sequences, roughly 15% were seen once, and the ten largest hold roughly an eighth. In germline, CDR1 is MNHEY, CDR2 SVGAGI. This CDR3 has 14 residues. Trimming left V 6 bases short and J 7 bases short, with 13 bases between. The source of the sample is a study of Graves' ophthalmopathy and Graves' hyperthyroidism. Study context: Peripheral blood collection took place at initial diagnosis, before any treatment.

Ophthalmopathy donors showed moderate-to-severe activity, CAS ≥3, NOSPECS ≥4 and a duration under 3 months. The evidence that diagnosis relied on was clinical symptoms, serum thyroxine, TRAb, thyroid ultrasound and orbital computed tomography. Notes on the study in general: Most expanded clonotypes from thyroid (those above 0.001 frequency) were also found in blood.

The J gene is TRBJ1-6, the V gene TRBV6-5, with a tentative D call TRBD1 (5 bases). Sequencing was done on a sample of peripheral blood. The TCR originated in an adult man with Graves' ophthalmopathy. The CDR3, as DNA: TGTGCCAGCAGCATATGGGGGGGGAATTCACCCCTCCACTTT. Translated: CASSIWGGNSPLHF.